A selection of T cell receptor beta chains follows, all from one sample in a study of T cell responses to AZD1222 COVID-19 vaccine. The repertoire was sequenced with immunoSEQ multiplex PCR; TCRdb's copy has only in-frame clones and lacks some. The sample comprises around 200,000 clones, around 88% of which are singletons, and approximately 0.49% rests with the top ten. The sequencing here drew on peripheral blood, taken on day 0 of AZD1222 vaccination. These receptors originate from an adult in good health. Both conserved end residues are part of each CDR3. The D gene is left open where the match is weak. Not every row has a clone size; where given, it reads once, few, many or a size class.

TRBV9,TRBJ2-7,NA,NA,TGTGCCAGCAGCGTAAGCGGCGGCGAGCAGTACTTC,CASSVSGGEQYF
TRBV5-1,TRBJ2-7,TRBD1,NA,TGCGCCAGCACCCGGGACAGGGGAGGCGAGCAGTACTTC,CASTRDRGGEQYF
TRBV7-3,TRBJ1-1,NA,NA,TGTGCCAGCAGCCTGGGACTCCAGAACACTGAAGCTTTCTTT,CASSLGLQNTEAFF
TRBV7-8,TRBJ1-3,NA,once,TGTGCCAGCAGCTTAGTAGGGGGTTCTGGAAACACCATATATTTT,CASSLVGGSGNTIYF
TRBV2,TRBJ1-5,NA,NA,TGTGCCAGCAACGTAGGGAATCAGCCCCAGCATTTT,CASNVGNQPQHF
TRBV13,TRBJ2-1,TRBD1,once,TGTGCCAGCAGTGCAGGGGGAAATGAGCAGTTCTTC,CASSAGGNEQFF
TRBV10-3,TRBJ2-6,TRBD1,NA,TGTGCCACCGGGACAGACGGATCTGGGGCCAACGTCCTGACTTTC,CATGTDGSGANVLTF
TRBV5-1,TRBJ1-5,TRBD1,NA,TGCGCCAGCAGCTTGGGACAGGGGGCCAATCAGCCCCAGCATTTT,CASSLGQGANQPQHF
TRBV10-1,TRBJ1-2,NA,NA,TGCGCCAGCAGTGATCGTCGCAGCGATGGCTACACCTTC,CASSDRRSDGYTF
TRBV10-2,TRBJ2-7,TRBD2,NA,TGCGCCAGCAGTGAAGGGCGGGGGGGTTCCTACGAGCAGTACTTC,CASSEGRGGSYEQYF
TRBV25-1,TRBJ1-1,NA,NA,TGTGCCAGCAGTGAACCTCAGGGTGGAATAAACACTGAAGCTTTCTTT,CASSEPQGGINTEAFF
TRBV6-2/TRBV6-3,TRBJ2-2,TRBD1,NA,TGTGCCAGCAGCCAGGACAGGGGAATGGCCACCGGGGAGCTGTTTTTT,CASSQDRGMATGELFF
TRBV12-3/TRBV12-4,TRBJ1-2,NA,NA,TGTGCCAGCAGCACAGGGTTCACGGGCTACACCTTC,CASSTGFTGYTF
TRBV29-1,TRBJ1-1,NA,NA,TGCAGCGTCGGACAGTCTAGAGGCACTGAAGCTTTCTTT,CSVGQSRGTEAFF
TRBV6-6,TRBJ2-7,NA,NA,TGTGCCAGCAGCTTGGGGTCATCGGGAGACGAGCAGTACTTC,CASSLGSSGDEQYF
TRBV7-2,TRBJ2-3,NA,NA,TGTGCCAGCAGCTCGAGGACAGAGAACACAGATACGCAGTATTTT,CASSSRTENTDTQYF
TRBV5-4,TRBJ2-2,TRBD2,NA,TGTGCCAGCAGCTTGCCCGGGGGGACTAACACCGGGGAGCTGTTTTTT,CASSLPGGTNTGELFF
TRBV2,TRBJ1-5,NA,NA,TGTGCCAGCAGCGAGGGGCAGCGCAATCAGCCCCAGCATTTT,CASSEGQRNQPQHF
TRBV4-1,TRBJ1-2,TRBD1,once,TGCGCCAGCAGCGGGACAGAAGACTATGGCTACACCTTC,CASSGTEDYGYTF
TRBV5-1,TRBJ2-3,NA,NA,TGCGCCAGCAGCTTGGGACAGATGGATACGCAGTATTTT,CASSLGQMDTQYF
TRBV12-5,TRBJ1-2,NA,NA,TGTGCTAGTGGTTTGACGGGGGTAGGCTACACCTTC,CASGLTGVGYTF
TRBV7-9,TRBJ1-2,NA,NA,TGTGCCAGCAGCCTCGGCCGGGGGCTTTCTAACTATGGCTACACCTTC,CASSLGRGLSNYGYTF
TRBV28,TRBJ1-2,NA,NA,TGTGCCAGCAGGCCCATCAGGGACGTCTATGGCTACACCTTC,CASRPIRDVYGYTF
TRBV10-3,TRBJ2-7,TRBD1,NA,TGTGCCATCAGTGAAAGCAGGGGGACGGCTGAGGAGCAGTACTTC,CAISESRGTAEEQYF
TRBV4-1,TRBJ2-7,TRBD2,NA,TGCGCCAGCAGCCAAGATACTAGCGGGAGTTGGAGGGAGCAGTACTTC,CASSQDTSGSWREQYF
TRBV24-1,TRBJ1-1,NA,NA,TGTGCCACCAGTGATTCGGGACACCTTAAAGCTTTCTTT,CATSDSGHLKAFF
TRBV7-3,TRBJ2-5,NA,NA,TGTGCCAGCAGCTCTAGCGGAGGGGGGGAGACCCAGTACTTC,CASSSSGGGETQYF
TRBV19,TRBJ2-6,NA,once,TGTGCCAGTAGTATCGCCTCCTCTGGGGCCAACGTCCTGACTTTC,CASSIASSGANVLTF
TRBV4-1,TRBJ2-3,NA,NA,TGCGCCAGCAGCCAAGAAGGGATTAGGGGCACAGATACGCAGTATTTT,CASSQEGIRGTDTQYF
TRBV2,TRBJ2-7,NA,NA,TGTGCCAGCTCTGTCCGCGAGCAGTACTTC,CASSVREQYF
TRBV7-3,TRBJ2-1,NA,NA,TGTGCCAGCAGCTCCTCCTACCGGGCGGATGAGCAGTTCTTC,CASSSSYRADEQFF
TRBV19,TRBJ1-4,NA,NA,TGTGCCAGTAACATGGAGGGTATGGATGAAAAACTGTTTTTT,CASNMEGMDEKLFF
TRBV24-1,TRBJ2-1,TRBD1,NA,TGTGCCACCAGTGCCGCGGGACAGGGAAGAGGTAATGAGCAGTTCTTC,CATSAAGQGRGNEQFF
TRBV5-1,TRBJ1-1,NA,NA,TGCGCCAGCAGCTCGGAGGACCGAATCGCAGAAGCTTTCTTT,CASSSEDRIAEAFF
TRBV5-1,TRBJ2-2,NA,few,TGCGCCAGCAGCTTGGCCGTGACTCCCGGGGAGCTGTTTTTT,CASSLAVTPGELFF
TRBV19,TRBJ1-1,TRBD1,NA,TGTGCCAGTAGTACCATCACAGGGGGCACTGAAGCTTTCTTT,CASSTITGGTEAFF
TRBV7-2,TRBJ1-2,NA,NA,TGTGCCAGCAGCTTAAGCCAGGATAACTATGGCTACACCTTC,CASSLSQDNYGYTF
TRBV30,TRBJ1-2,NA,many,TGTGCCTGGAGTGCACAAACTGGGGGCTACACCTTC,CAWSAQTGGYTF
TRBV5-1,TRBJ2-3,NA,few,TGCGCCAGCAGCTTGGCGGAATTTAGCACAGATACGCAGTATTTT,CASSLAEFSTDTQYF
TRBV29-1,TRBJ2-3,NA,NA,TGCTGCGTAGACAGCTCCACAGATACGCAGTATTTT,CCVDSSTDTQYF
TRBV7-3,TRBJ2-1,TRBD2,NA,TGTGCCAGCAGCTTATCGGGCGGGAGCCACAATGAGCAGTTCTTC,CASSLSGGSHNEQFF
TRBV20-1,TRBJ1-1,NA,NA,TGCAGTGCTAAACAGAACACTGAAGCTTTCTTT,CSAKQNTEAFF
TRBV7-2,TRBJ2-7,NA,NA,TGTGCCAGCAGCCCGGGGAGCGGGCAGGCCTCCTACGAGCAGTACTTC,CASSPGSGQASYEQYF
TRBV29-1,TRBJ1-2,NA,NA,TGCAGCGTTGGGGGACGGACTGGTGGCTACACCTTC,CSVGGRTGGYTF
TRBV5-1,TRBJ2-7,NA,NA,TGCGCCAGCAGCCCGGGCCGAGGGACCTACGAGCAGTACTTC,CASSPGRGTYEQYF
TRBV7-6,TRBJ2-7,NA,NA,TGTGCCAGCAGCTTAGAGTCTGGGACAAACTACGAGCAGTACTTC,CASSLESGTNYEQYF
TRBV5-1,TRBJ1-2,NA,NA,TGCGCCAGCAGTGGGCAGGGAGGTAACTATGGCTACACCTTC,CASSGQGGNYGYTF
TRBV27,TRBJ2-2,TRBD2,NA,TGTGCCAGCAGTCTTAGCGGGGGGGTAAACACCGGGGAGCTGTTTTTT,CASSLSGGVNTGELFF
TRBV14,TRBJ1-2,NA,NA,TGTGCCAGCAGCCAACTTGGGGGGTACTATGGCTACACCTTC,CASSQLGGYYGYTF
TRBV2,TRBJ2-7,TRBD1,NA,TGTGCCAGCAGTGGACAGGGCACCCCTCTCTACGAGCAGTACTTC,CASSGQGTPLYEQYF
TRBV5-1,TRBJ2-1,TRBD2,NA,TGCGCCAGCAGCCCTAGCGGTAACAATGAGCAGTTCTTC,CASSPSGNNEQFF
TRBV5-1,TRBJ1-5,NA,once,TGCGCCAGCAGCTTATACGGTGGCAATCAGCCCCAGCATTTT,CASSLYGGNQPQHF
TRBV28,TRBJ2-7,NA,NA,TGTGCCAGCAGTGGTCATGCTCGGGTCTTC,CASSGHARVF
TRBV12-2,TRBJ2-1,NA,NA,TGTGCAAGTCGCCCAGGACAGGTTCGGAGCTCCTACAATGAGCAGTTCTTC,CASRPGQVRSSYNEQFF
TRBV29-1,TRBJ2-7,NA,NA,TGCAGCGCCCAGCTCCTAAACGCCTACGAGCAGTACTTC,CSAQLLNAYEQYF
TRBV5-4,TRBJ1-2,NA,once,TGTGCCAGCAGCTTAACAGGGATTCGGAGCTATGGCTACACCTTC,CASSLTGIRSYGYTF
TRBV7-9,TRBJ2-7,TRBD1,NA,TGTGCCAGCAGCGCCCGGGACAGGGCCGACGAGCAGTACTTC,CASSARDRADEQYF